This T cell receptor (beta chain) was captured in a study of T-cell reconstitution after alpha-beta-depleted transplantation in children. Germline V gives CDR1 SGHVS, CDR2 FQNEAQ. Trimming stripped 10 bases from V and 9 bases from J, with 15 bases between. The CDR3 spans 11 residues. Preparing the TCRbeta library involved the use of unique molecular identifiers. One entry per CDR3 protein, called by TCRdb with MiXCR from the PCR reads. The sample holds some 550,000 distinct CDR3 sequences, 18% seen once. The table lists this clonotype with a few counts. The TCR sequence derives from a human donor who donated a stem cell graft to a child with acute lymphoblastic leukemia. The sample here was PBMCs from the stem cell graft donor, taken from the stem cell graft. The V call is TRBV7-8, the J call TRBJ1-1; TRBD1 might be the D (6 bases). CDR3 region: CATPVGGKAFF. CDR3 nucleotides: TGTGCCACCCCCGTGGGGGGCAAAGCTTTCTTT.